The clone carrying this T cell receptor (beta chain) is judged medium-sized. Its antigen remains unknown. This record comes from a study of circulating CD8 cells and anti-PD-1 response in melanoma. Study details: Responders had complete or partial responses; non-responders had stable or progressive disease. Study results and limitations: Most experiments lacked replicates. Patients included both untreated and previously treated individuals. Subset repertoires were largely private at M1, with under 7% shared.

Using around 14 ng of total RNA, TCR libraries were made with the QIAseq Immune Repertoire TCR panel. MiXCR was run by TCRdb on the reads, yielding one entry per CDR3 protein. The sample holds some 530 distinct CDR3 sequences; about 6.3% are singletons and the top ten take 9.5% to 10%. Four subsets defined by PD-1 and/or TIGIT were sorted from live CD3+CD8+TCRalphabeta+ cells. This sequence originates from a human donor with melanoma. Sample: CD8+ T cells from PBMCs, taken at baseline or after one month of anti-PD-1 therapy (not recorded which).

The CDR3: CASSSQSTDTQYF. CDR3 nucleotides: TGTGCCAGTAGTAGCCAGAGCACAGATACGCAGTATTTT. The chain links TRBV19 to TRBJ2-3; D not certain. Germline CDR1 LNHDA, CDR2 SQIVND (reference sequence). This CDR3 is built from 13 residues. V was pared by 4 bases and J by 0 bases, with 5 bases between.